The T cell receptor (beta chain) described here comes from a study of blood T cell repertoires in COVID-19. Study-wide context: Acute and convalescent COVID-19 samples came from the United States, Italy and Spain. PBMCs, B-cell-depleted T cells, or T cells were the source of the cDNA or gDNA that made up the material.

The authors' processing: Reference gene primer amplification gave nucleated cell count estimates. Assay used: immunoSEQ multiplex PCR; TCRdb lists only in-frame clones, some missing. Clone size and the V and J calls come from that table; the DNA yielded D and trimming. Of over 65,000 clones in the sample, approximately 86% were seen once. The V gene end was trimmed by 4 bases and the J gene end by 0 bases; junction bases not matched to a gene: 5. This CDR3 has 15 residues. The germline V gene has CDR1 SGDLS and CDR2 YYNGEE. The TCR originated in a man older than 75 with active COVID-19. The material sequenced was peripheral blood. This chain uses TRBV9 with TRBJ2-3; TRBD2 matches at 7 bases. CDR3 region: CASSKHSGSTDTQYF. The CDR3 nucleotides are TGTGCCAGCAGCAAACATAGCGGGAGCACAGATACGCAGTATTTT.